This T cell receptor (beta chain) stems from a study of CD8+ T cells in alopecia areata. V shed 5 bases and J 1 base; nucleotides not matched to a gene: 0. CDR1 and CDR2 (germline): GTSNPN, SVGIG (reference sequence). The CDR3 is made up of 12 amino acids. The treatment: oral pan-JAK inhibitor, 5-10 mg twice daily. The sequencing template was cDNA reverse transcribed from extracted RNA. Clones were read by immunoSEQ multiplex PCR, and TCRdb kept only the in-frame ones, dropping some. Of 170,000 or so clones detected, around 50% appear once; the ten largest clones hold approximately 12%. Sequencing used CD8+ T cells sorted from blood, obtained at week 24, from a patient treated with tofacitinib. This chain joins TRBV30 and TRBJ2-5; 8 nucleotides line up with TRBD2. The receptor was isolated from a human donor with alopecia areata. The CDR3 loop reads CAWAGGQETQYF. CDR3 in DNA: TGTGCCTGGGCGGGGGGCCAAGAGACCCAGTACTTC.